Given below is one T cell receptor (beta chain) in context. Its antigen is unidentified. The sample is drawn from a study of PD-L1 blockade in urothelial cancer. Points from the study as a whole: Durable-benefit patients expanded tumor-associated blood clones more at 3 weeks.

Stated time point: pretreatment peripheral blood. Libraries were prepared by immunoSEQ multiplex PCR; TCRdb keeps only in-frame clonotypes and omits some of them. Altogether around 130,000 clones are present, about 81% being singletons, with the ten largest covering 3.2%. V was pared by 4 bases and J by 0 bases, with 13 bases between. This CDR3 has 15 amino acids. Germline V gene lookup returns CDR1 SGHRS and CDR2 YFSETQ. Material: PBMCs, obtained around atezolizumab (anti-PD-L1) treatment. This receptor was obtained from a man aged 50-59 years with urothelial cancer. The chain employs TRBV5-1 and TRBJ2-5, with D possibly being TRBD1 (7 bases). In nucleotides, the CDR3 is TGCGCCAGCAGCCGCAGGGGGGCCGACCAAGAGACCCAGTACTTC. Its protein is CASSRRGADQETQYF. Filled out from reference TRBV5-1 and TRBJ2-5, the complete variable domain reads KAGVTQTPRYLIKTRGQQVTLSCSPISGHRSVSWYQQTPGQGLQFLFEYFSETQRNKGNFPGRFSGRQFSNSRSEMNVSTLELGDSALYLCASSRRGADQETQYFGPGTRLLVL.